These 15 T cell receptor beta chains were sequenced from one sample in a study of blood T cell repertoires in COVID-19. Measured with immunoSEQ multiplex PCR; TCRdb has only the in-frame clones, and not every one. The table lists roughly 410,000 clones, over 75% of them singletons. Sequences were obtained from peripheral blood. The receptors derive from a woman aged 55-75 years with COVID-19, enrolled during active disease.

The genes are TRBV5-5 and TRBJ2-2; 8 nucleotides line up with TRBD1. The V segment lost 2 bases and the J segment 6 bases; nucleotides outside the gene matches: 3. The germline gives CDR1 SGHKS, CDR2 YYEKEE (reference sequence). This CDR3 spans 14 amino acids. This CDR3 is CASSFQGAAGELFF. The CDR3 nucleotides are TGTGCCAGCAGCTTCCAGGGGGCCGCCGGGGAGCTGTTTTTT.

About this clone itself: The junction shows a germline mismatch at one end, possibly a read error. The chain couples TRBV15 to TRBJ1-1; 8 bases are a match to TRBD1. Germline CDR1 reads LNHNV; CDR2 reads YYDKDF (reference sequence). The CDR3 runs 15 residues. CDR3 sequence (DNA): TGTGCCACCAGGGCAACCAGGGGGCGAAACTTGCCCACCATATTT. It encodes CATRATRGRNLPTIF.

V and J are TRBV7-3 and TRBJ2-3, with D perhaps TRBD1 (5 bases). The CDR3 runs to 13 residues. CDR1 and CDR2 from the germline V gene are SGHTA and FQGTGA. V was clipped by 0 bases and J by 7 bases, with 8 bases between them. In nucleotides, the CDR3 is TGTGCCAGCAGCTTAACAGGGGCGAATACGCAGTATTTT. Translating it yields CASSLTGANTQYF.

The chain carries TRBV5-1 and TRBJ2-2; the D gene is possibly TRBD1 (5 bases). The germline gives CDR1 SGHRS, CDR2 YFSETQ. V was trimmed by 0 bases and J by 8 bases, leaving 8 bases between them. There are 13 residues in the CDR3. CDR3 DNA: TGCGCCAGCAGCTTGGTGGGGCGTGGGGAGCTGTTTTTT. Protein: CASSLVGRGELFF.

The V and J genes are TRBV6-5 and TRBJ2-5, with 8 bases identical to TRBD1. The V and J ends lost 0 bases and 5 bases, in that order; junction bases with no gene match: 5. Germline V lookup: CDR1 MNHEY, CDR2 SVGAGI. This CDR3 is 15 amino acids long. CDR3 in DNA: TGTGCCAGCAGTTACTCGAGACAGGGGCCGGAGACCCAGTACTTC. The encoded protein is CASSYSRQGPETQYF.

The sample holds a few counts of this clone. The rearrangement links TRBV2 to TRBJ1-1, with D perhaps TRBD1 (5 bases). From germline, CDR1 is SNHLY and CDR2 FYNNEI. CDR3 length equals 12 residues. Trimming cost V 4 bases and J 8 bases, with 11 bases left between them. CDR3 loop: CASSVSRAEAFF. The CDR3 nucleotides read TGTGCCAGCAGTGTGTCCAGGGCAGAAGCTTTCTTT.

This rearrangement joins TRBV10-3 to TRBJ1-2, with D tentatively TRBD1 (5 bases). V lost 6 bases and J lost 7, with 24 bases in between. This CDR3 has 16 residues. Germline V gene sequence: CDR1 ENHRY, CDR2 SYGVKD. CDR3 sequence (DNA): TGTGCCATCAGGCCAACGGGGGAACGGGGGAGATCTGGCTACACCTTC. Translated, it gives CAIRPTGERGRSGYTF.

This chain connects TRBV3-1 (or the pseudogene TRBV3-2) to TRBJ1-2; 9 bases are shared with TRBD1. Germline V gives CDR1 LGHDT, CDR2 YNNKEL (reference sequence). The CDR3 runs to 15 residues. V lost 2 bases, J lost 4 bases, and 5 bases stayed unmatched. The CDR3 here is CASSQTGGSTYGYTF. The DNA of the CDR3 is TGTGCCAGCAGCCAAACAGGGGGCTCTACCTATGGCTACACCTTC.

This clone has a handful of counts. The rearrangement links TRBV28 to TRBJ1-5; TRBD1 aligns across 7 bases. Germline CDR1 reads MDHEN; CDR2 reads SYDVKM. CDR3 length: 14 amino acids. V trimming: 5 bases; J trimming: 9 bases; junction bases outside the gene matches: 10. CDR3 sequence (DNA): TGTGCCAGCAGTCCCGCACTGGGACAGCGGCCCCAGCATTTT. Its translation is CASSPALGQRPQHF.

The chain couples TRBV19 to TRBJ1-3; tentatively, D is TRBD1 (5 bases). The V gene lost 6 bases and the J gene lost 0 bases, with 9 bases spanning the gap. The CDR3 runs 14 residues. Germline CDR1 LNHDA, CDR2 SQIVND (reference sequence). The DNA of the CDR3 is TGTGCCAGTAGCAGGGATGTCTCTGGAAACACCATATATTTT. Protein sequence: CASSRDVSGNTIYF.

The chain joins TRBV5-1 to TRBJ2-7, with 10 nucleotides matching TRBD1. With 4 bases clipped from V and 3 bases from J, the junction kept 7 bases outside the gene matches. In germline, CDR1 is SGHRS, CDR2 YFSETQ. This CDR3 contains 15 residues. CDR3 coding DNA: TGCGCCAGCAGCAACGGACAGGGGGGACTCTACGAGCAGTACTTC. Its protein is CASSNGQGGLYEQYF.

The CDR3 DNA sequence: TGCGCCAGCAGCTTGGGTGCGGGGGGCGGGACTGAAGCTTTCTTT. Protein product: CASSLGAGGGTEAFF. The chain recombines TRBV5-1 with TRBJ1-1; D perhaps matches TRBD1 (6 bases). Germline-derived CDR1 and CDR2 are SGHRS and YFSETQ. The germline V and J ends were trimmed by 0 bases and 5 bases, with 14 bases remaining between them. CDR3 size: 15 residues. Complete variable domain (other parts from reference TRBV5-1 and TRBJ1-1): KAGVTQTPRYLIKTRGQQVTLSCSPISGHRSVSWYQQTPGQGLQFLFEYFSETQRNKGNFPGRFSGRQFSNSRSEMNVSTLELGDSALYLCASSLGAGGGTEAFFGQGTRLTVV.

The chain couples TRBV5-1 to TRBJ1-1; 7 nucleotides align to TRBD1. CDR3 size: 16 residues. V shed 0 bases and J 2 bases; nucleotides not matched to a gene: 7. The V gene's germline CDR1 is SGHRS and CDR2 YFSETQ. The CDR3 bases are TGCGCCAGCAGCTTGGAGGCGGGACAGATTAACACTGAAGCTTTCTTT. Encoded protein: CASSLEAGQINTEAFF.

The rearrangement links TRBV4-1 to TRBJ2-1, with D possibly TRBD2 on 6 matching bases. V was cut by 0 bases and J by 8 bases, with 20 bases left in between. This CDR3 contains 17 residues. Germline values: CDR1 MGHRA, CDR2 YSYEKL. CDR3 DNA sequence: TGCGCCAGCAGCCAAGATCTCGGGAGTACCCCCGGGGATGAGCAGTTCTTC. Amino acids: CASSQDLGSTPGDEQFF.

V usage is TRBV27 and J usage is TRBJ2-7, with 7 positions matching TRBD1. Germline V CDR1 and CDR2: MNHEY, SMNVEV (reference sequence). The CDR3 contains 14 residues. V lost 4 bases and J lost 4; bases outside the gene matches: 7. CDR3 protein: CASSSYQQGYEQYF. DNA for the CDR3: TGTGCCAGCAGTTCCTATCAACAGGGGTACGAGCAGTACTTC.